These 27 T cell receptor beta chains originate from one sample sequenced in a study of radiation and T cells in renal cell carcinoma. Assay used: immunoSEQ multiplex PCR; TCRdb lists only in-frame clones, some missing. Found here are fewer than 150,000 clones, more than 70% of them singletons; the top ten hold around 6%. As to time point: blood 2 weeks post-SBRT. Documented treatment: 15 Gy SBRT to primary tumor, nephrectomy 4 weeks later. Source: blood, taken from a patient whose treatment included radiotherapy and nephrectomy. All receptors derive from a woman in her seventies with renal cell carcinoma.

The chain employs TRBV2 and TRBJ2-7; possibly TRBD1 for D (5 bases). This CDR3 has 14 residues. The V end was cut by 11 bases, the J end by 6 bases, with 23 bases between. Germline CDR1 reads SNHLY; CDR2 reads FYNNEI. This chain's CDR3 is CAGTPRGREGEQYF. The CDR3 DNA reads TGTGCCGGCACCCCTAGGGGCAGGGAAGGCGAGCAGTACTTC.

The chain links TRBV5-1 to TRBJ1-1; D might be TRBD1 (6 bases). The germline V gene has CDR1 SGHRS and CDR2 YFSETQ. The CDR3 has 17 residues. Trimming removed 1 base from V and 3 bases from J, with 19 bases in between. The DNA of the CDR3 is TGCGCCAGCAGCTTGAACAGGGAGGGGTTAAGGGACACTGAAGCTTTCTTT. Translated: CASSLNREGLRDTEAFF.

The CDR3 protein is CASSQPTGGSSPLHF. CDR3 DNA: TGTGCCAGCAGTCAACCGACAGGGGGCTCTTCACCCCTCCACTTT. V is TRBV28 and J is TRBJ1-6, with 10 bases identical to TRBD1. The V gene end was trimmed by 5 bases and the J gene end by 9 bases; junction bases not matched to a gene: 7. Germline V CDR1 and CDR2: MDHEN, SYDVKM. The CDR3 loop spans 15 amino acids.

The rearrangement joins TRBV7-2 to TRBJ2-5; 11 nucleotides agree with TRBD1. CDR3 length equals 15 residues. Trimming removed 2 bases from V and 7 bases from J; junction bases left unmatched: 6. Germline V gene sequence: CDR1 SGHTA, CDR2 FQGNSA. The CDR3 reads CASSLLGQGAGTQYF. In DNA form, the CDR3 reads TGTGCCAGCAGCTTACTAGGACAGGGGGCGGGGACCCAGTACTTC.

The chain joins TRBV7-8 to TRBJ2-2, with D possibly being TRBD1 (5 bases). Trimming took off 5 bases at V and 0 bases at J, with 10 bases between the two ends. This CDR3 is 15 amino acids long. CDR1 SGHVS and CDR2 FQNEAQ come from the germline V gene. The CDR3 here is CASSLRQPNTGELFF. The CDR3 coding sequence is TGTGCCAGCAGCCTCAGACAGCCGAACACCGGGGAGCTGTTTTTT. The whole variable domain, remainder taken from reference TRBV7-8 and TRBJ2-2, is GAGVSQSPRYKVAKRGQDVALRCDPISGHVSLFWYQQALGQGPEFLTYFQNEAQLDKSGLPSDRFFAERPEGSVSTLKIQRTQQEDSAVYLCASSLRQPNTGELFFGEGSRLTVL.

This rearrangement joins TRBV11-3 to TRBJ2-1; weak D call: TRBD1 (6 bases). Between the trimmed V and J ends, which lost 2 bases and 6 bases, there was a span of 8 bases. CDR3 length: 13 amino acids. Germline V CDR1 and CDR2: SGHNT, YENEEA. CDR3 protein: CASSLNRANEQFF. In DNA, the CDR3 is TGTGCCAGCAGCTTAAACAGGGCCAATGAGCAGTTCTTC.

The V call is TRBV10-2, the J call TRBJ1-1; 9 bases match TRBD1. Trimming removed 6 bases from V and 6 bases from J; junction bases left unmatched: 11. The length of the CDR3 is 15 residues. Germline CDR1 WSHSY, CDR2 SAAADI. CDR3 DNA sequence: TGCGCCAGCAGCCCCCGACAGGGGGGGACGGCTGAAGCTTTCTTT. It codes for CASSPRQGGTAEAFF.

The gene calls are TRBV19 and TRBJ1-2, with 8 bases identical to TRBD1. Germline V gene data show CDR1 as LNHDA and CDR2 as SQIVND (reference sequence). J lost 4 bases, V lost 9 bases, and 13 bases had no gene match. The CDR3 spans 15 residues. CDR3 amino acids: CASHAAGQGTYGYTF. CDR3 in DNA: TGTGCCAGCCATGCCGCCGGACAGGGAACCTATGGCTACACCTTC.

V is TRBV6-1 and J is TRBJ1-5, with unresolved D. The CDR3 is 14 amino acids. CDR1 is MNHNS and CDR2 is SASEGT in the germline V gene. V lost 4 bases to trimming and J lost 4 bases, with 11 bases between them. CDR3 nucleotide sequence: TGTGCCAGCAGTGGGACGTCGGGAAATCAGCCCCAGCATTTT. Amino acid sequence: CASSGTSGNQPQHF.

This sequence joins TRBV16 and TRBJ2-5, with D perhaps matching TRBD1 or TRBD2 (5 bases each). The CDR3 extends over 16 amino acids. Trimming cost V 2 bases and J 4 bases, with 17 bases left between them. Germline CDR1 and CDR2: KGHSY and FQNENV. DNA for the CDR3: TGTGCCAGCAGCCAAGACGGGACCTACGCTCCAGAGACCCAGTACTTC. Translated: CASSQDGTYAPETQYF.

Only one count was recorded for this clone. The V call is TRBV9, the J call TRBJ2-3; 10 nucleotides align to TRBD2. Germline trimming cut 0 bases from V and 5 bases from J; bases unmatched to any gene: 3. CDR3 length: 15 residues. CDR1 and CDR2 from the germline V gene are SGDLS and YYNGEE. CDR3 protein: CASSVASGGGDTQYF. The CDR3 DNA reads TGTGCCAGCAGCGTAGCTAGCGGGGGTGGAGATACGCAGTATTTT.

This clone was counted between two and nine times. This chain joins TRBV30 and TRBJ1-2; possible D gene TRBD1, 6 bases. Germline CDR1 reads GTSNPN; CDR2 reads SVGIG (reference sequence). Trimming stripped 0 bases from V and 6 bases from J, with 17 bases between. This CDR3 spans 15 amino acids. The CDR3 DNA sequence: TGTGCCTGGAGTGTATGGGAAGGGGCAGGGGATGGCTACACCTTC. It specifies CAWSVWEGAGDGYTF.

The chain uses TRBV7-8 and TRBJ1-3; a possible D gene is TRBD1 (5 bases). CDR1 is SGHVS and CDR2 is FQNEAQ in the germline V gene. The CDR3 covers 15 residues. Between the trimmed V and J ends, which lost 3 bases and 4 bases, there was a span of 13 bases. This chain's CDR3 is CASSLMGRTGNTIYF. CDR3 nucleotides: TGTGCCAGCAGCTTGATGGGACGGACGGGAAACACCATATATTTT.

The rearrangement uses TRBV13 and TRBJ2-5, with 8 positions matching TRBD2. After removal of 1 base from V and 2 bases from J, the junction contained 3 bases not matched to a gene. The germline V gene has CDR1 PRHDT and CDR2 FYEKMQ (reference sequence). This CDR3 contains 15 residues. The CDR3 nucleotides are TGTGCCAGCAGCTTAGCGGGGGGGAAGCAAGAGACCCAGTACTTC. Its protein is CASSLAGGKQETQYF. Supplemented by reference TRBV13 and TRBJ2-5, the full variable domain reads AAGVIQSPRHLIKEKRETATLKCYPIPRHDTVYWYQQGPGQDPQFLISFYEKMQSDKGSIPDRFSAQQFSDYHSELNMSSLELGDSALYFCASSLAGGKQETQYFGPGTRLLVL.

The chain combines TRBV7-3 with TRBJ2-6; TRBD1 matches at 8 bases. Trimming removed 3 bases from V and 0 bases from J; junction bases left unmatched: 7. CDR1 is SGHTA, CDR2 FQGTGA, per germline. The CDR3 runs 18 residues. This chain's CDR3 is CASSFMTGAPSGANVLTF. In DNA form, the CDR3 reads TGTGCCAGCAGCTTCATGACAGGGGCGCCCTCTGGGGCCAACGTCCTGACTTTC.

This clone has just a few counts. The chain joins TRBV2 to TRBJ1-3; the match to TRBD1 covers 9 bases. Losses at the gene ends were 7 bases for V and 1 base for J; bases not matched to a gene: 5. This CDR3 has 15 amino acids. Germline V lookup: CDR1 SNHLY, CDR2 FYNNEI. The CDR3 protein is CASKRDRASGNTIYF. CDR3 nucleotides: TGTGCCAGCAAGCGGGACAGGGCTTCTGGAAACACCATATATTTT.

V usage is TRBV5-1 and J usage is TRBJ1-5, with 7 bases fitting TRBD1. From germline, CDR1 is SGHRS and CDR2 YFSETQ. The CDR3 contains 14 residues. The ends lost 5 bases at V and 2 bases at J; junction bases unmatched: 4. The CDR3 bases are TGCGCCAGCAGTAAAGGGACAGGCAATCAGCCCCAGCATTTT. This sequence encodes CASSKGTGNQPQHF.

The V and J genes are TRBV27 and TRBJ1-1, with D hard to call. The CDR3 totals 13 residues. V lost 3 bases and J lost 3, with 8 bases in between. Germline CDR1 reads MNHEY; CDR2 reads SMNVEV (reference sequence). CDR3 DNA: TGTGCCAGCAGTTTTTATGGGGACACTGAAGCTTTCTTT. Protein: CASSFYGDTEAFF.

The V gene is TRBV9, the J gene TRBJ1-1; D is perhaps TRBD1 (5 bases). The CDR3 extends over 15 amino acids. Germline assignment: CDR1 SGDLS and CDR2 YYNGEE. V was clipped by 0 bases and J by 6 bases, with 15 bases between them. The CDR3 sequence: CASSVVGTPGAEAFF. The CDR3 region has the DNA TGTGCCAGCAGCGTAGTCGGGACCCCCGGGGCTGAAGCTTTCTTT.

The chain couples TRBV18 to TRBJ1-2; a weak D match, TRBD1 (5 bases). This CDR3 is 12 amino acids long. Germline CDR1 reads KGHSH; CDR2 reads LQKENI. Trimming removed 4 bases from V and 10 bases from J, with 13 bases in between. The CDR3 here is CASSQYRLNYTF. Written as DNA, the CDR3 is TGTGCCAGCTCACAATACAGGTTAAACTACACCTTC. Drawing the rest from reference TRBV18 and TRBJ1-2, the complete variable domain is NAGVMQNPRHLVRRRGQEARLRCSPMKGHSHVYWYRQLPEEGLKFMVYLQKENIIDESGMPKERFSAEFPKEGPSILRIQQVVRGDSAAYFCASSQYRLNYTFGSGTRLTVV.

The V and J genes are TRBV4-1 and TRBJ1-1; the match to TRBD1 covers 7 bases. The CDR3 contains 17 residues. Germline values: CDR1 MGHRA, CDR2 YSYEKL. The V segment lost 3 bases and the J segment 5 bases; nucleotides outside the gene matches: 15. The DNA of the CDR3 is TGCGCCAGCAGCCAGGCTCGGACAGGAGGCAGCTTGACTGAAGCTTTCTTT. Translated, it gives CASSQARTGGSLTEAFF.

CDR3 in DNA: TGCGCCAGCAGCAAGGGCGGGCAGAACACCGGGGAGCTGTTTTTT. It translates to CASSKGGQNTGELFF. J is TRBJ2-2 and V is TRBV5-1, with D possibly TRBD2 on 5 matching bases. V was cut by 4 bases and J by 1 base, with 11 bases left in between. The CDR3 loop spans 15 amino acids. CDR1 is SGHRS, CDR2 YFSETQ, per germline.

This rearrangement joins TRBV11-3 to TRBJ2-5, with 8 nucleotides matching TRBD2. From germline, CDR1 is SGHNT and CDR2 YENEEA. The CDR3 runs 15 residues. With V trimmed by 5 bases and J by 2 bases, 7 bases remained unmatched. The CDR3 region is CASSRWAGGQETQYF. The CDR3 nucleotides read TGTGCCAGCAGCCGCTGGGCGGGGGGACAAGAGACCCAGTACTTC.

The chain recombines TRBV28 with TRBJ1-3; D is perhaps TRBD1 (5 bases). Germline V gene data show CDR1 as MDHEN and CDR2 as SYDVKM. V gave up 2 bases and J gave up 3 bases, with 8 bases separating them. The CDR3 sequence is 14 residues long. CDR3 nucleotides: TGTGCCAGCAGTTTAGGGGGTGGTGGAAACACCATATATTTT. Translated, it gives CASSLGGGGNTIYF.

This clone has only one observation. The chain recombines TRBV7-8 with TRBJ2-1; 14 bases line up with TRBD2. The V segment lost 5 bases and the J segment 9 bases; nucleotides outside the gene matches: 12. The CDR3 covers 17 residues. Germline-derived CDR1 and CDR2 are SGHVS and FQNEAQ. The CDR3 bases are TGTGCCAGCAGCCTACTGAGACTAGCGGGGGGGCGGAGTGAGCAGTTCTTC. Translating it yields CASSLLRLAGGRSEQFF.

The genes are TRBV7-8 and TRBJ2-1; a weak D match, TRBD1 (6 bases). CDR1 is SGHVS, CDR2 FQNEAQ, per germline. The V and J ends lost 3 bases and 4 bases respectively, with 16 bases between them. CDR3 length: 16 residues. DNA for the CDR3: TGTGCCAGCAGCTTCGGTGTCAAGGGGGTGTACAATGAGCAGTTCTTC. It is translated as CASSFGVKGVYNEQFF.

The chain combines TRBV7-2 with TRBJ1-4, with D unresolved. The CDR3 is 15 residues long. The ends were cut back, 5 bases at V and 5 bases at J, with 15 bases in the middle. CDR1 and CDR2 (germline): SGHTA, FQGNSA. The CDR3 DNA is TGTGCCAGCAGCAAGGTCGACGGGAGGAATGAAAAACTGTTTTTT. Its translation: CASSKVDGRNEKLFF.